This T cell receptor beta chain derives from a study of cytomegalovirus exposure and HLA in healthy donors. Study-level background: Early release data held 75 million to 90 million unique TCRs from HLA-typed donors.

CDR3 length: 16 amino acids. The V gene's germline CDR1 is SGHRS and CDR2 YFSETQ. V was clipped by 0 bases and J by 4 bases, with 13 bases between them. Both 60 Vbeta primers and 13 Jbeta primers went into the PCR. This table comes from immunoSEQ multiplex PCR, and its TCRdb copy is limited to in-frame clones, with some not included. The sample has about 97,000 clones; more than 70% are singletons. Sequencing input: PBMCs. J is TRBJ2-2 and V is TRBV5-1; D perhaps matches TRBD1 (6 bases). The receptor was derived from a man younger than 45 in good health and CMV-seronegative. The CDR3 loop is CASSLEQGSFTGELFF. CDR3 bases: TGCGCCAGCAGCTTGGAACAGGGTTCGTTCACCGGGGAGCTGTTTTTT.